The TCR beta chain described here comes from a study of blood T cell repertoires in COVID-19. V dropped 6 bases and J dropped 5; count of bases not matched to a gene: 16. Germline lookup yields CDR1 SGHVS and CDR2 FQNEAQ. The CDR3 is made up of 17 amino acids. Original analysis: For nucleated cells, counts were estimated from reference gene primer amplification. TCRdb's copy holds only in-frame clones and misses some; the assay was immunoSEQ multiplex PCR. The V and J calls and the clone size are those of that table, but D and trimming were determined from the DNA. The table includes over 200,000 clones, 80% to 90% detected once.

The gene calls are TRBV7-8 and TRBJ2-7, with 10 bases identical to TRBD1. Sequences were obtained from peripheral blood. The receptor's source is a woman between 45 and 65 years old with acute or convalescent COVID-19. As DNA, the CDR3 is TGTGCCAGCAGTTTACTTAACCCTAGGGGACAGGGGCACGAGCAGTACTTC. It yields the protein CASSLLNPRGQGHEQYF. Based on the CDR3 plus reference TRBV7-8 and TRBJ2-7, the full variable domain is GAGVSQSPRYKVAKRGQDVALRCDPISGHVSLFWYQQALGQGPEFLTYFQNEAQLDKSGLPSDRFFAERPEGSVSTLKIQRTQQEDSAVYLCASSLLNPRGQGHEQYFGPGTRLTVT.